The clone carrying this T cell receptor (beta chain) was seen at least ten times. As yet, its antigen is unknown. The V gene's germline CDR1 is SGHAT and CDR2 FQDESV (reference sequence). The CDR3 sequence is 13 residues long. The ends were cut back, 4 bases at V and 2 bases at J, with 8 bases in the middle. The TCR beta CDR3 regions underwent amplification using RNA transcripts as the source. A first-round RT-PCR of the TCR CDR3 used the HTBI primer set. In TCRdb, the multiplex PCR reads were re-called with MiXCR into one record per CDR3 protein. The repertoire consists of hundreds of thousands of distinct CDR3 sequences, with just under 20% occurring once and the leading ten covering 47%. In the ophthalmopathy cohort, Clinical Activity Score was at least 3, NOSPECS grade at least 4, and duration under 3 months. Diagnoses were established using clinical symptoms, serum thyroxine and TRAb, thyroid ultrasound and orbital computed tomography.

The data are from a study of T cells in Graves' hyperthyroidism and ophthalmopathy. Study observations and caveats: Blood also showed most of the thyroid clonotypes that were expanded above 0.001. In simple terms, a model built on 13 V-J features told ophthalmopathy apart from stable hyperthyroidism.

The chain carries TRBV11-1 and TRBJ2-5; D remains unclear. The sequence was collected from a man aged 40-49 years with Graves' ophthalmopathy. Sequenced input: blood. The DNA for the CDR3 is TGTGCCAGCAGCTCCCTAGAACAAGAGACCCAGTACTTC. Residues: CASSSLEQETQYF.